This TCR beta chain was sequenced for a study of PD-1 blockade in classical Hodgkin lymphoma. Whole-study results and caveats: No one has yet defined what causes the repertoire differences, which may be disease activity or prior therapy. Baseline TCR diversity was reportedly lower in newly diagnosed patients than healthy donors.

The CDR3 spans 13 residues. From germline, CDR1 is SEHNR and CDR2 FQNEAQ (reference sequence). The V gene lost 0 bases and the J gene lost 6 bases, with 9 bases spanning the gap. Time point denoted: newly diagnosed, previously untreated cHL patient sample. It was PBMCs in newly diagnosed, untreated classical Hodgkin lymphoma that served as comparison. The assay was immunoSEQ multiplex PCR, and TCRdb's table has in-frame clones only and misses some. The sample lists approximately 17,000 clones; around four fifths were seen once. Concerning this clone: Its antigen remains unidentified.

The chain is built from TRBV7-9 and TRBJ2-7; D may match TRBD1 or TRBD2 (5 bases each). Sequenced sample: peripheral blood mononuclear cells (PBMCs). The TCR originated in a human donor with classical Hodgkin lymphoma. CDR3 amino acids: CASSLAAGSEQYF. CDR3 DNA sequence: TGTGCCAGCAGCTTAGCCGCAGGGAGCGAGCAGTACTTC.